This TCR beta chain was recorded in a study of post-analysis software for immune sequencing data. Whole-study findings and limits: Controls had lower frequencies than patients of about five TRBV segments, which included TRBV5-6, TRBV5-1 and TRBV20-1.

In regard to this clonotype: Its antigen is undetermined.

The CDR3 contains 14 residues. The V gene end was trimmed by 6 bases and the J gene end by 9 bases; junction bases not matched to a gene: 7. Unique molecular identifiers featured in each of the TCR beta cDNA libraries. TCRdb reprocessed the PCR reads with MiXCR, giving one entry per CDR3 protein. The table records some 690,000 distinct CDR3 sequences, 25% to 30% of them present only once. V is TRBV12-3 or TRBV12-4 and J is TRBJ1-6; the match to TRBD1 covers 8 bases. Sequencing used blood. The sequence was obtained from a girl aged 5-17 years with multiple sclerosis. In DNA, the CDR3 is TGTGCCAGCAGGTCGCAGGGGGCGGCTTCACCCCTCCACTTT. Protein product: CASRSQGAASPLHF.